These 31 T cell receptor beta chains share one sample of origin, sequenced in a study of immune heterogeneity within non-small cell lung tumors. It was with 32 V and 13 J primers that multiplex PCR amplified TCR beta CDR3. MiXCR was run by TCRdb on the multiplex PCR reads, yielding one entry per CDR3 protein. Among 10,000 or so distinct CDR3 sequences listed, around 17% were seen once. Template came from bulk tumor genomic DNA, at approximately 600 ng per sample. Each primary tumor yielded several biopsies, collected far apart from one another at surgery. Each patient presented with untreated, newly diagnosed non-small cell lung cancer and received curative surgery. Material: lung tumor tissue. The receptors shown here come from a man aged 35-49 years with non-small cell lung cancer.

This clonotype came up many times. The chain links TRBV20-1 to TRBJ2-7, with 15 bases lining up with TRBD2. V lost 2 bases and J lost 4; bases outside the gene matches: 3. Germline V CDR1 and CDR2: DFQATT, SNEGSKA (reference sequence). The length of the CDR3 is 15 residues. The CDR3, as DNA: TGCAGTGCTAGATCCGGACTAGCGGGAGGGTACGAGCAGTACTTC. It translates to CSARSGLAGGYEQYF.

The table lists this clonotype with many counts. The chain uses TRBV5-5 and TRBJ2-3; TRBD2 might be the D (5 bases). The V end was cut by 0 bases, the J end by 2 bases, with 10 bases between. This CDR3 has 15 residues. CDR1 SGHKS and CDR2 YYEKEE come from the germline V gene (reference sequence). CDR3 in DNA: TGTGCCAGCAGCTTGGGAGTGGACTTCACAGATACGCAGTATTTT. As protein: CASSLGVDFTDTQYF.

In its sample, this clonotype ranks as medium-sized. The CDR3 bases are TGTGCCAGCAGCCAGACGGTCATCTCTGGAAACACCATATATTTT. The encoded protein is CASSQTVISGNTIYF. This chain links TRBV5-6 with TRBJ1-3; unclear D gene. V was pared by 4 bases and J by 0 bases, with 11 bases between. The germline gives CDR1 SGHDT, CDR2 YYEEEE. The CDR3 sequence is 15 residues long.

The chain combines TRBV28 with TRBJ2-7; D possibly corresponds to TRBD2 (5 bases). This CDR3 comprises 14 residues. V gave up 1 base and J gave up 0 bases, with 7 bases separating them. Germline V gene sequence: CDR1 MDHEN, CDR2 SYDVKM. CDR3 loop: CASSLFRGSYEQYF. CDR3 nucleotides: TGTGCCAGCAGTTTATTCCGGGGCTCCTACGAGCAGTACTTC.

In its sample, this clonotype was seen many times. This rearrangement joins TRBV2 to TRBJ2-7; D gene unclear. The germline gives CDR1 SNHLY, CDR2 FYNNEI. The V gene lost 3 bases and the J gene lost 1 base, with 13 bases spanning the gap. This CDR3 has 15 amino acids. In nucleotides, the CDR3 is TGTGCCAGCAGTGAGGGCTGGGCAACGTCCTACGAGCAGTACTTC. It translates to CASSEGWATSYEQYF.

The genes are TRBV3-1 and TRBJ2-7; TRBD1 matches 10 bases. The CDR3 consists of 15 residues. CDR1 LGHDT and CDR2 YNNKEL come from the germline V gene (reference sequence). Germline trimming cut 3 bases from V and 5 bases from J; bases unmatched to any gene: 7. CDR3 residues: CASSHSGTGVDEQYF. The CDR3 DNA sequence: TGTGCCAGCAGCCACTCCGGGACAGGGGTGGACGAGCAGTACTTC.

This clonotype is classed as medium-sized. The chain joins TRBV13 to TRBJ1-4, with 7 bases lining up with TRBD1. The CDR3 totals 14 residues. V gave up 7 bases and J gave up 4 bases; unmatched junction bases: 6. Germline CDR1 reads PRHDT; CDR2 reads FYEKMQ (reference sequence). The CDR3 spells CASNEQGNNEKLFF. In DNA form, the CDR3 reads TGTGCCAGCAACGAACAGGGGAATAATGAAAAACTGTTTTTT.

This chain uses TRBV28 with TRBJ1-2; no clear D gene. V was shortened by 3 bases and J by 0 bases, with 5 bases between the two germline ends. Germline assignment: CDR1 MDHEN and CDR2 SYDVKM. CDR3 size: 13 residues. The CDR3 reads CASSFEANYGYTF. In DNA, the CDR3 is TGTGCCAGCAGTTTCGAAGCTAACTATGGCTACACCTTC.

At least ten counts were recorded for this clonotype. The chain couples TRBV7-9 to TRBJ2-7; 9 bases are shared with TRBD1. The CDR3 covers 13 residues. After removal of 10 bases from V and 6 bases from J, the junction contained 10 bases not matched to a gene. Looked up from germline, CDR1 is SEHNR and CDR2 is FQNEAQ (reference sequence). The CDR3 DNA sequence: TGTGCCACCTCCCGGGACAGGGTGGGCGAGCAGTACTTC. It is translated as CATSRDRVGEQYF.

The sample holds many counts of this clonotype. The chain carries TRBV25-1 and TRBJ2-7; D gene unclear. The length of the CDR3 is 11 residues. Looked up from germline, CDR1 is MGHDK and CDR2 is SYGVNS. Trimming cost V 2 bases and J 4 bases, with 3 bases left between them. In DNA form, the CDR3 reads TGTGCCAGCAGTGAAAGTTACGAGCAGTACTTC. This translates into CASSESYEQYF.

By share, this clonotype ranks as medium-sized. The CDR3 DNA follows: TGCGCCAGCAGCCAAGATATGGGGACAGGGGGGTCGACCGGCTACACCTTC. Translated, it gives CASSQDMGTGGSTGYTF. This chain uses TRBV4-1 with TRBJ1-2; 11 positions agree with TRBD1. The CDR3 runs 17 residues. The junction had 11 bases not matched to a gene; V was cut back by 0 bases and J by 8 bases. CDR1 and CDR2 from the germline V gene are MGHRA and YSYEKL.

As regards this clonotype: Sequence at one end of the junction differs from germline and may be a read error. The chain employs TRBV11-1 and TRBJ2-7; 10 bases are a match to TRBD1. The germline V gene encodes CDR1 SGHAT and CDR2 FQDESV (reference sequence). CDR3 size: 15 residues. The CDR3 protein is CASSLGDRGACEQYF. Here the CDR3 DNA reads TGTGCCAGCAGTTTAGGGGACAGGGGTGCATGCGAGCAGTACTTC. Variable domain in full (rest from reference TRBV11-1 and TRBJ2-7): EAEVAQSPRYKITEKSQAVAFWCDPISGHATLYWYRQILGQGPELLVQFQDESVVDDSQLPKDRFSAERLKGVDSTLKIQPAELGDSAMYLCASSLGDRGACEQYFGPGTRLTVT.

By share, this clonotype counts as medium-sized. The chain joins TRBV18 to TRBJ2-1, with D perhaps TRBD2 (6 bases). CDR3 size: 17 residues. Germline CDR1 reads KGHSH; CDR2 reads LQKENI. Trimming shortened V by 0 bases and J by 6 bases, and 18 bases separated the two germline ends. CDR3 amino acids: CASSPPGTRLDVNEQFF. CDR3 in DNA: TGTGCCAGCTCACCACCGGGAACGCGACTAGATGTCAATGAGCAGTTCTTC.

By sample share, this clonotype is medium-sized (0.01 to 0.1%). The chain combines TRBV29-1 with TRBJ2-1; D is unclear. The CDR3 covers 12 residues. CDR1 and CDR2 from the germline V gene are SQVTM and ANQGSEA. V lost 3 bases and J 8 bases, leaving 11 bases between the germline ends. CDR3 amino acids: CSVDSRWDEQFF. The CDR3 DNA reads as TGCAGCGTTGATAGCAGGTGGGATGAGCAGTTCTTC.

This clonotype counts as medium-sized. Here the CDR3 DNA reads TGTGCCAGCAGCCCCCTCCATGACAACAATGAGCAGTTCTTC. Amino acid sequence: CASSPLHDNNEQFF. V and J are TRBV11-3 and TRBJ2-1; D gene ambiguous. The germline gives CDR1 SGHNT, CDR2 YENEEA. V was cut by 5 bases and J by 5 bases, with 13 bases left in between. The CDR3 has 14 residues.

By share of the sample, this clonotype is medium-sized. The CDR3: CAWSPGAELTYEQYF. DNA for the CDR3: TGTGCCTGGAGTCCCGGGGCAGAACTTACCTACGAGCAGTACTTC. The chain combines TRBV30 with TRBJ2-7, with D perhaps given as TRBD1 or TRBD2 (5 bases each). With 2 bases removed from V and 2 bases from J, the gap between germline ends came to 16 bases. Germline V gene lookup returns CDR1 GTSNPN and CDR2 SVGIG (reference sequence). The length of the CDR3 is 15 residues.

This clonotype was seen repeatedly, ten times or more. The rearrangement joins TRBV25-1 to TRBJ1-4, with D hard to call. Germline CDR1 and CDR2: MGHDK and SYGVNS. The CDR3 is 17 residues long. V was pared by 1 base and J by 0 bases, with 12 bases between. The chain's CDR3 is CASSELEAEATNEKLFF. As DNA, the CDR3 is TGTGCCAGCAGTGAATTGGAGGCGGAAGCAACTAATGAAAAACTGTTTTTT. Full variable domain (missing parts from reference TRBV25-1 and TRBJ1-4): EADIYQTPRYLVIGTGKKITLECSQTMGHDKMYWYQQDPGMELHLIHYSYGVNSTEKGDLSSESTVSRIRTEHFPLTLESARPSHTSQYLCASSELEAEATNEKLFFGSGTQLSVL.

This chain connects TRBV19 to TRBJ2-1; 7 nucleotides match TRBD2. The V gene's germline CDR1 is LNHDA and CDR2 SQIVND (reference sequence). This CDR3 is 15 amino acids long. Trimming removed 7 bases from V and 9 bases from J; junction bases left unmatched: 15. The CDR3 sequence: CASKGEGRTLPEQFF. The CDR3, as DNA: TGTGCCAGTAAAGGGGAGGGGAGGACCTTGCCTGAGCAGTTCTTC.

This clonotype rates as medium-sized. This chain's CDR3 is CASSQDPAGGLYEQYF. Here the CDR3 DNA reads TGCGCCAGCAGCCAAGATCCGGCGGGGGGGCTCTACGAGCAGTACTTC. The chain has TRBV4-1 and TRBJ2-7; 9 bases are shared with TRBD2. The V and J ends lost 0 bases and 3 bases, in that order; junction bases with no gene match: 6. This CDR3 comprises 16 residues. Germline-derived CDR1 and CDR2 are MGHRA and YSYEKL.

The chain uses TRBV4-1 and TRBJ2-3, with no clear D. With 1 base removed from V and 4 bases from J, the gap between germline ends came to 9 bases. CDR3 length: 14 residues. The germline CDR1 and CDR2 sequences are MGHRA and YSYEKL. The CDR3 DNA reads TGCGCCAGCAGCCAAGTTGATCGACCAGATACGCAGTATTTT. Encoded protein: CASSQVDRPDTQYF.

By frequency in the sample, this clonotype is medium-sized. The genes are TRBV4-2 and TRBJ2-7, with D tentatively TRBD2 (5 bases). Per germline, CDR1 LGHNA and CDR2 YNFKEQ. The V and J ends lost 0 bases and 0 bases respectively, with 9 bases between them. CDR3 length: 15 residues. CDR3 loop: CASSQDRGSSYEQYF. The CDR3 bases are TGTGCCAGCAGCCAAGATCGCGGGTCCTCCTACGAGCAGTACTTC.

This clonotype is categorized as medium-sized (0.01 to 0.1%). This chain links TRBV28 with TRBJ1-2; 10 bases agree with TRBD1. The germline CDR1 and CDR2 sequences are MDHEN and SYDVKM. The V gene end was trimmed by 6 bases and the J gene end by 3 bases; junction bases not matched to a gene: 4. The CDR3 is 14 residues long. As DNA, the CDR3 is TGTGCCAGCAGGACAGGGGGCGCCTACTATGGCTACACCTTC. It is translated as CASRTGGAYYGYTF.

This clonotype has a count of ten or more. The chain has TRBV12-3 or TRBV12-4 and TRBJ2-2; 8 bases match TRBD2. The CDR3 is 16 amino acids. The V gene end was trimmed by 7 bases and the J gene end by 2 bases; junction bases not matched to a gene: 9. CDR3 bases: TGTGCCAGCACTCCTAGACTAGCGCCCAACACCGGGGAGCTGTTTTTT. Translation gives CASTPRLAPNTGELFF.

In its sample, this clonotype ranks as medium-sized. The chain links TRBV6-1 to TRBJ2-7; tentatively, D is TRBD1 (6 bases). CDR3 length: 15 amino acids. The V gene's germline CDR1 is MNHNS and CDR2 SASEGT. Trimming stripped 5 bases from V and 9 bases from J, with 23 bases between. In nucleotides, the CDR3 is TGTGCCAGCAGTAGACTCGGACAGCCCAAGCTAGGGCAGTACTTC. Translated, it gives CASSRLGQPKLGQYF.

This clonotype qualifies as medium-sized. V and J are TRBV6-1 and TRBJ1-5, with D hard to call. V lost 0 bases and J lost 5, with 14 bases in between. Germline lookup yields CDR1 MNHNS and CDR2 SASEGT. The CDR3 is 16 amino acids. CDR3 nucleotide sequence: TGTGCCAGCAGTGAAGCGTATCTGAGGCACGATCAGCCCCAGCATTTT. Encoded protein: CASSEAYLRHDQPQHF.

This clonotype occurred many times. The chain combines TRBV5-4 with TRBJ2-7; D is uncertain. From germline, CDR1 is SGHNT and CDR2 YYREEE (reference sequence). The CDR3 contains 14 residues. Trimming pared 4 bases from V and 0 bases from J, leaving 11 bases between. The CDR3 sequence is CASSPRLSSYEQYF. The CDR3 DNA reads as TGTGCCAGCAGCCCAAGGCTGAGCTCCTACGAGCAGTACTTC.

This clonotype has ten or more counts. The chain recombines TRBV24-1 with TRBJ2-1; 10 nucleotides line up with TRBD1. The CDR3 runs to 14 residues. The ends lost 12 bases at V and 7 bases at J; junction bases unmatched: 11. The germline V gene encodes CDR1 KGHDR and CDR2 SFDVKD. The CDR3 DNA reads TGTGCCGCCTCCGAGGGGACAGGGGTTAATGAGCAGTTCTTC. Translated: CAASEGTGVNEQFF.

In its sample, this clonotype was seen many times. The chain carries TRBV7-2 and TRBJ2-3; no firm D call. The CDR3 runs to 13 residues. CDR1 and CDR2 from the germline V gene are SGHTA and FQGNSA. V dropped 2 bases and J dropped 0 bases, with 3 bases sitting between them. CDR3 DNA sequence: TGTGCCAGCAGCTTACCTAGCACAGATACGCAGTATTTT. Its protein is CASSLPSTDTQYF.

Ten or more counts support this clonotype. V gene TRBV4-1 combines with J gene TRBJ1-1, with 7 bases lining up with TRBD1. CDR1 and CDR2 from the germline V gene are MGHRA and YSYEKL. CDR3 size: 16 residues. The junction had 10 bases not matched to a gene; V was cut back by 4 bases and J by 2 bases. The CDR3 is CASSRGSGTDNTEAFF. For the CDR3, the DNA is TGCGCCAGCAGCCGCGGTTCCGGGACAGATAACACTGAAGCTTTCTTT.

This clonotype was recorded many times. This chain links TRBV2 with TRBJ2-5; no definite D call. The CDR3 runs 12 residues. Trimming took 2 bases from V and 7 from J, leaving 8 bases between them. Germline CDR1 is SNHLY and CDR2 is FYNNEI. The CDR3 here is CASSESLGTQYF. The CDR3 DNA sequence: TGTGCCAGCAGTGAATCCCTAGGGACCCAGTACTTC.

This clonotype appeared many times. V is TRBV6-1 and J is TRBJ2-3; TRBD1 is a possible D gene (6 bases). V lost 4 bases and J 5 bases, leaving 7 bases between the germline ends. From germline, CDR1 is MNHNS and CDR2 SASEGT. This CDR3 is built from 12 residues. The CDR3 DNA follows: TGTGCCAGCAGTGTACAGGGAGATACGCAGTATTTT. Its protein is CASSVQGDTQYF.